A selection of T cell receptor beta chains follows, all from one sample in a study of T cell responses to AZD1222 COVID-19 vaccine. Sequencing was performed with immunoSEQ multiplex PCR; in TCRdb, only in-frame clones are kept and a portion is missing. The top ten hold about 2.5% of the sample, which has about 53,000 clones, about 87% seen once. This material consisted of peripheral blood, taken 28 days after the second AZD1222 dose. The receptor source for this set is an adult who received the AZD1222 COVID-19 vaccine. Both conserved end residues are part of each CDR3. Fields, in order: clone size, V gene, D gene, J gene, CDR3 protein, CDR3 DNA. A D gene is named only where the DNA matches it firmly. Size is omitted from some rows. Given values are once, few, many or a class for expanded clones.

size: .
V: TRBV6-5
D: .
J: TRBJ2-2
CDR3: CASSYNRGGTGELFF
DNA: TGTGCCAGCAGTTACAACAGGGGAGGCACCGGGGAGCTGTTTTTT

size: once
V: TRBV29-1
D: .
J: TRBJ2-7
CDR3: CSVSDPYEQYF
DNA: TGCAGCGTCTCGGACCCCTACGAGCAGTACTTC

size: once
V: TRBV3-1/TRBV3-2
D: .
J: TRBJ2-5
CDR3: CASSQALREQETQYF
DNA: TGTGCCAGCAGCCAAGCCCTGAGGGAGCAAGAGACCCAGTACTTC

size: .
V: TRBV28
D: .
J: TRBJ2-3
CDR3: CASSPHRVTSTDTQYF
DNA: TGTGCCAGCAGTCCCCACAGGGTTACTAGCACAGATACGCAGTATTTT

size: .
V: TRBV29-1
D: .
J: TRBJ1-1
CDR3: CSARADSRGVTEAFF
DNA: TGCAGCGCCAGAGCCGACAGTCGGGGCGTAACTGAAGCTTTCTTT

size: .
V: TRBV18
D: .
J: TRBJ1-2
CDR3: CASSPFKDTSSGYTF
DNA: TGTGCCAGCTCACCATTCAAAGACACCTCCTCTGGCTACACCTTC

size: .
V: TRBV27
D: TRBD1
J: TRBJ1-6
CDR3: CASSLNGRQGPNSPLHF
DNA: TGTGCCAGCAGTTTAAATGGTCGACAGGGGCCCAATTCACCCCTCCACTTT

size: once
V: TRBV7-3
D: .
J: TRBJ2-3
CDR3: CASSLLGPDTQYF
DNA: TGTGCCAGCAGCCTGCTAGGGCCAGATACGCAGTATTTT

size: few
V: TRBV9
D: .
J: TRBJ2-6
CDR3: CASSSPGANVLTF
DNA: TGTGCCAGCAGCTCCCCCGGGGCCAACGTCCTGACTTTC

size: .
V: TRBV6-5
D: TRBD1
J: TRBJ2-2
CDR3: CASRDREAGELFF
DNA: TGTGCCAGCCGGGACAGGGAGGCCGGGGAGCTGTTTTTT

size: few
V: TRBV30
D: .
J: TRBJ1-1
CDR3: CAWSKKSEGVTEAFF
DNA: TGTGCCTGGAGTAAGAAGTCGGAGGGTGTGACTGAAGCTTTCTTT

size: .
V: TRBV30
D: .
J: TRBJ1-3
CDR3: CAWDGGGFGNTIYF
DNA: TGTGCCTGGGACGGGGGAGGGTTTGGAAACACCATATATTTT

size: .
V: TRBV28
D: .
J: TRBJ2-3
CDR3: CATKASGGDGTDTQYF
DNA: TGTGCCACCAAAGCGAGCGGTGGAGATGGGACAGATACGCAGTATTTT

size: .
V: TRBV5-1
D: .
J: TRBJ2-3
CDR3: CASSGGGLTDTQYF
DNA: TGCGCCAGCAGCGGTGGGGGTTTAACAGATACGCAGTATTTT

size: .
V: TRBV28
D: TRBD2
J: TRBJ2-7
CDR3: CASSIEGLADSYEQYF
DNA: TGTGCCAGCAGTATAGAGGGACTAGCGGACTCCTACGAGCAGTACTTC

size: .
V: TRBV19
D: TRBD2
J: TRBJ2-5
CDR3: CATSGTSGTFQETQYF
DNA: TGTGCCACTAGCGGGACTAGCGGGACCTTCCAAGAGACCCAGTACTTC

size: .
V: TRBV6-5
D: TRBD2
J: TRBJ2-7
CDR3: CASVAPGGRYEQYF
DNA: TGTGCCAGCGTCGCCCCGGGGGGACGATACGAGCAGTACTTC

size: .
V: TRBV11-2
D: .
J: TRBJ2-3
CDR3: CASSLGNTQYF
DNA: TGTGCCAGCAGCTTGGGCAATACGCAGTATTTT

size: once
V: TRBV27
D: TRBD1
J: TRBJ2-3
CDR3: CASRLGTGSSDTQYF
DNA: TGTGCCAGCAGACTGGGGACAGGGAGTTCGGATACGCAGTATTTT

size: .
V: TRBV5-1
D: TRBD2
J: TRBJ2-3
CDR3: CASSSISGRGGGDTQYF
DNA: TGCGCCAGCAGCTCAATATCAGGACGCGGCGGGGGAGATACGCAGTATTTT

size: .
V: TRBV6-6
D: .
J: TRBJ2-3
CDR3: CASKIQDLFTDTQYF
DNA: TGTGCCAGCAAGATACAGGATCTTTTCACAGATACGCAGTATTTT

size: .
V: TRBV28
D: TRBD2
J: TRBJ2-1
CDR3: CASSLGLAGGYNEQFF
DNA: TGTGCCAGCAGTTTAGGTCTAGCGGGAGGCTACAATGAGCAGTTCTTC

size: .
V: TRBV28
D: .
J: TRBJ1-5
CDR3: CASSLVGGSNQPQHF
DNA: TGTGCCAGCAGTTTGGTTGGGGGAAGCAATCAGCCCCAGCATTTT

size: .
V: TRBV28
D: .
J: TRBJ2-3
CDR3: CASSLGGVDTYTQYF
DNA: TGTGCCAGCAGTTTGGGGGGAGTAGATACGTATACGCAGTATTTT

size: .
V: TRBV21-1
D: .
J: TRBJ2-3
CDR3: CASSLRSDRVQDTQYF
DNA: TGTGCCAGCAGCTTGCGGTCTGACAGGGTACAGGATACGCAGTATTTT

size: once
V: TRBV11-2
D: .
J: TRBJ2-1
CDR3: CASSLLPPEQFF
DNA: TGTGCCAGCAGCTTACTCCCCCCCGAGCAGTTCTTC

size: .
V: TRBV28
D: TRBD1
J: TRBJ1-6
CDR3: CASSIPGQGALKNSPLHF
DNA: TGTGCCAGCAGTATCCCGGGACAGGGGGCACTGAAGAATTCACCCCTCCACTTT

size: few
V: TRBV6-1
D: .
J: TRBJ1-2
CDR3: CASSEDQRGGYTF
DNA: TGTGCCAGCAGTGAAGATCAAAGGGGTGGCTACACCTTC

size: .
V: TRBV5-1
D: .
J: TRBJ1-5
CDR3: CASSLRGPGQPQHF
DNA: TGCGCCAGCAGCTTGCGTGGGCCAGGACAGCCCCAGCATTTT

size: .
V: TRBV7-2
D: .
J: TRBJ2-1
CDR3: CASSLQGRNEQFF
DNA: TGTGCCAGCAGCCTACAAGGGCGGAATGAGCAGTTCTTC

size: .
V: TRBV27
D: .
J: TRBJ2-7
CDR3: CASTLGGRAYEQYF
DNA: TGTGCCAGCACCTTGGGGGGAAGAGCCTACGAGCAGTACTTC

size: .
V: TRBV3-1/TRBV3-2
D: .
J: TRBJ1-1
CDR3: CASSQLRSTLAFF
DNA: TGTGCCAGCAGCCAACTGAGGTCCACCCTAGCTTTCTTT

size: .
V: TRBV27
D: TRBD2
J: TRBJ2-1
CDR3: CASSLSEERERLGVDEQFF
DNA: TGTGCCAGCAGTTTATCAGAGGAGCGGGAGCGGCTAGGGGTCGATGAGCAGTTCTTC

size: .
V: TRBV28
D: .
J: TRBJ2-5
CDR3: CASSPLQGNGETQYF
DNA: TGTGCCAGCAGTCCACTACAGGGTAATGGAGAGACCCAGTACTTC

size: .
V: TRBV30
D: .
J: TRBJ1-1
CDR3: CAWSVRPGRTEAFF
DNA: TGTGCCTGGAGTGTACGGCCGGGTCGCACTGAAGCTTTCTTT

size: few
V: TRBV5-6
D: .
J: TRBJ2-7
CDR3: CASSLTGLSYEQYF
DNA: TGTGCCAGCAGCTTGACAGGACTCTCCTACGAGCAGTACTTC

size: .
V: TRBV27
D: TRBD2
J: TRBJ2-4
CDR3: CASGGRGNIQYF
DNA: TGTGCCAGCGGGGGGAGGGGAAACATTCAGTACTTC

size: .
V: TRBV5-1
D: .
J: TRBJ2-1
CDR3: CASSLEGGVYNEQFF
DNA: TGCGCCAGCAGCTTGGAGGGTGGGGTCTACAATGAGCAGTTCTTC

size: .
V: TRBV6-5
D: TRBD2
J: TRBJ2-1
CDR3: CASSPGTSRYNEQFF
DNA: TGTGCCAGCAGCCCCGGGACTAGCAGATACAATGAGCAGTTCTTC

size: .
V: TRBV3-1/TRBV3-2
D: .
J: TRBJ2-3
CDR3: CASARDTDTQYF
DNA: TGTGCCAGCGCCCGGGACACAGATACGCAGTATTTT

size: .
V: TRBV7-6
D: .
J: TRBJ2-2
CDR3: CASNRGELFF
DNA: TGTGCCAGCAACCGCGGAGAGCTGTTTTTT

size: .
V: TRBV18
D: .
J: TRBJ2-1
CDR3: CASSPSTGLIPFF
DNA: TGTGCCAGCTCACCTTCGACAGGTTTGATACCGTTCTTC

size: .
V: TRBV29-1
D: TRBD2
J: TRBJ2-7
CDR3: CSVESSGRPEQYF
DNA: TGCAGCGTTGAATCTAGCGGGAGGCCCGAGCAGTACTTC

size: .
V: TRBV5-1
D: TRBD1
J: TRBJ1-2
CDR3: CASSPQTGVGGYTF
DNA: TGCGCCAGCAGCCCCCAGACAGGGGTAGGTGGCTACACCTTC

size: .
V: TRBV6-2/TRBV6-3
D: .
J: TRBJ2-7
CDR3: CASSYTTTLREQYF
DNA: TGTGCCAGCAGTTACACGACTACCTTAAGGGAGCAGTACTTC

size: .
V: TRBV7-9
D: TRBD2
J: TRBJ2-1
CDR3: CASSFQGGRMLNEQFF
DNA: TGTGCCAGCAGCTTCCAGGGAGGGAGAATGCTCAATGAGCAGTTCTTC

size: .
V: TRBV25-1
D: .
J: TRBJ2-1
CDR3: CASSGFRGPGHEQFF
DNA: TGTGCCAGCAGTGGGTTTCGCGGGCCCGGCCATGAGCAGTTCTTC

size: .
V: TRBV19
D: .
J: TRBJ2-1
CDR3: CASISGSSYNEQFF
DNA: TGTGCCAGTATTTCCGGGAGCTCCTACAATGAGCAGTTCTTC

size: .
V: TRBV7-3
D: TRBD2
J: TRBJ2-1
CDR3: CASSKLAGGLNEQFF
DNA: TGTGCCAGCAGCAAACTAGCGGGAGGGCTCAATGAGCAGTTCTTC

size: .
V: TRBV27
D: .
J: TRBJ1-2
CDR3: CATSAHSSSGYTF
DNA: TGTGCCACTTCCGCCCACTCGTCAAGCGGCTACACCTTC

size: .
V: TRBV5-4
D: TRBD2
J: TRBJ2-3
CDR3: CASSLGRSGRGTDTQYF
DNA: TGTGCCAGCAGCTTAGGACGGAGCGGGAGAGGCACAGATACGCAGTATTTT

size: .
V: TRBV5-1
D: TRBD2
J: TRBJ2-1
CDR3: CASRVAGLNEQFF
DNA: TGCGCCAGCAGGGTAGCGGGACTCAATGAGCAGTTCTTC

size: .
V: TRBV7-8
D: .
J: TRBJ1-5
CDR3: CASSSSGRGNQPQHF
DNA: TGTGCCAGCAGCTCCTCGGGTCGTGGCAATCAGCCCCAGCATTTT

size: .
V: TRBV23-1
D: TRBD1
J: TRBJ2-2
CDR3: CASSRTGQGLDRPYTGELFF
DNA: TGCGCCAGCAGTCGTACGGGACAGGGACTTGACCGCCCCTACACCGGGGAGCTGTTTTTT